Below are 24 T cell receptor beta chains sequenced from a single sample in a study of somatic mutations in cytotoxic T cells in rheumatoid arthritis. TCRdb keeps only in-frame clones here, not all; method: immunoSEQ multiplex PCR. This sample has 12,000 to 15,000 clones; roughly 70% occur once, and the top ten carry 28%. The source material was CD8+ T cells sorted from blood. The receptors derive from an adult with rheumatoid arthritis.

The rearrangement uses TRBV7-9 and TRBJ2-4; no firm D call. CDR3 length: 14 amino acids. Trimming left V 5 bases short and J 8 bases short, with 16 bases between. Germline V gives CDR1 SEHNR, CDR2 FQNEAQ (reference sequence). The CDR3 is CASSRGPSGDIQYF. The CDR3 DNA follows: TGTGCCAGCAGCCGTGGACCCTCCGGCGACATTCAGTACTTC.

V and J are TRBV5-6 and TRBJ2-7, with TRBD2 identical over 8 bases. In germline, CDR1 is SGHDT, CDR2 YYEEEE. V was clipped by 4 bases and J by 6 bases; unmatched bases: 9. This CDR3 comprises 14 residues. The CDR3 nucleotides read TGTGCCAGCAGCGCCGGGGGGGGTAGGGCCGAGCAGTACTTC. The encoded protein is CASSAGGGRAEQYF.

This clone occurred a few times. The CDR3 sequence: CASSLTRVGNTYEQYF. The CDR3 nucleotides read TGTGCCAGCAGCTTAACCAGGGTAGGGAATACCTACGAGCAGTACTTC. This chain joins TRBV7-9 and TRBJ2-7; TRBD1 is a possible D gene (5 bases). Germline CDR1 and CDR2: SEHNR and FQNEAQ (reference sequence). The CDR3 runs to 16 residues. V was trimmed by 2 bases and J by 2 bases, leaving 16 bases between them.

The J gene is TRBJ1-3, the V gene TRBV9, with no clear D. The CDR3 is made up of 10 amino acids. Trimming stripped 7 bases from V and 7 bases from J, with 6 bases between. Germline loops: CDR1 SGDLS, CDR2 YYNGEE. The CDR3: CASGENTIYF. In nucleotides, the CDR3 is TGTGCCAGCGGAGAGAACACCATATATTTT. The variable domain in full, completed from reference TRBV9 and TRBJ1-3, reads DSGVTQTPKHLITATGQRVTLRCSPRSGDLSVYWYQQSLDQGLQFLIQYYNGEERAKGNILERFSAQQFPDLHSELNLSSLELGDSALYFCASGENTIYFGEGSWLTVV.

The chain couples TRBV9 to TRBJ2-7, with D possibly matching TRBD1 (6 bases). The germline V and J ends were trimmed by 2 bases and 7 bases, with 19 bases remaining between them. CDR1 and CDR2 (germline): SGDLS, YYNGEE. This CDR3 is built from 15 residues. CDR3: CASSVTGRPLGEQYF. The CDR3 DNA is TGTGCCAGCAGCGTGACAGGCAGGCCCCTGGGGGAGCAGTACTTC.

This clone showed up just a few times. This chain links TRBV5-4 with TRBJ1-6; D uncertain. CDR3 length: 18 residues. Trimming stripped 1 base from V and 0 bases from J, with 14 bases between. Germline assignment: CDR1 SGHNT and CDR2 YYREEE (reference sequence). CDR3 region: CASSLLIFPSSYNSPLHF. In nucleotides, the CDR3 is TGTGCCAGCAGCTTGCTTATCTTCCCGAGCTCCTATAATTCACCCCTCCACTTT. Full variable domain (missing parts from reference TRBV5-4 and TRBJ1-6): ETGVTQSPTHLIKTRGQQVTLRCSSQSGHNTVSWYQQALGQGPQFIFQYYREEENGRGNFPPRFSGLQFPNYSSELNVNALELDDSALYLCASSLLIFPSSYNSPLHFGNGTRLTVT.

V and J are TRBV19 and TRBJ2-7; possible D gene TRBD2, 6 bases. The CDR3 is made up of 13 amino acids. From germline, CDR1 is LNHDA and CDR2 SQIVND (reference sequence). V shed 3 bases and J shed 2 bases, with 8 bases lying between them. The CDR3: CASSMGRTYEQYF. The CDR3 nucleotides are TGTGCCAGTAGTATGGGGAGGACCTACGAGCAGTACTTC.

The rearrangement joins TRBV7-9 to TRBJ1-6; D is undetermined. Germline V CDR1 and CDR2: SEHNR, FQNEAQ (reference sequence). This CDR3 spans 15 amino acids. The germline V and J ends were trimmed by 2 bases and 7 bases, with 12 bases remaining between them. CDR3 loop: CASSLSPGENSPLHF. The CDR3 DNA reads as TGTGCCAGCAGCTTAAGCCCAGGAGAAAATTCACCCCTCCACTTT. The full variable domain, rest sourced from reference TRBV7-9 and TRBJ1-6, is DTGVSQNPRHKITKRGQNVTFRCDPISEHNRLYWYRQTLGQGPEFLTYFQNEAQLEKSRLLSDRFSAERPKGSFSTLEIQRTEQGDSAMYLCASSLSPGENSPLHFGNGTRLTVT.

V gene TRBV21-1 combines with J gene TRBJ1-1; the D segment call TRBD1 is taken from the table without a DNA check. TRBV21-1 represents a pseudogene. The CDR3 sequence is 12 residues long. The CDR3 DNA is TGTGCCAGCAGCAAACAGAACACTGAAGCTTTCTTT. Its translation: CASSKQNTEAFF.

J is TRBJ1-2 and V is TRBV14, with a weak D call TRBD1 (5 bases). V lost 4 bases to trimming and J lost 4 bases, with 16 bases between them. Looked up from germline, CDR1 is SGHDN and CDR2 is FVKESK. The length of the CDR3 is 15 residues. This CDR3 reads CASSLLGQGGYGYTF. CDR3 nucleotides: TGTGCCAGCAGCCTCTTGGGGCAGGGAGGCTATGGCTACACCTTC.

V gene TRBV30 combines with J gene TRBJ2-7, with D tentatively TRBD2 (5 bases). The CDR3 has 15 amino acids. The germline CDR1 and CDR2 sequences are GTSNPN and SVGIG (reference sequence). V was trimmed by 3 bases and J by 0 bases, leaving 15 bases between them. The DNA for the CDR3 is TGTGCCTGGAGCTACTCTACGGGGAGCTCCTACGAGCAGTACTTC. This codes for CAWSYSTGSSYEQYF.

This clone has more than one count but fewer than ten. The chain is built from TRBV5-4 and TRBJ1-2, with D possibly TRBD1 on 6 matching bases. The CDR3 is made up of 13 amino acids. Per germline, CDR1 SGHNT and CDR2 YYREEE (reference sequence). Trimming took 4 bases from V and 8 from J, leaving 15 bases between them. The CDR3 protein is CASSNREVLGYTF. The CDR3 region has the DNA TGTGCCAGCAGCAACAGGGAGGTATTGGGCTACACCTTC.

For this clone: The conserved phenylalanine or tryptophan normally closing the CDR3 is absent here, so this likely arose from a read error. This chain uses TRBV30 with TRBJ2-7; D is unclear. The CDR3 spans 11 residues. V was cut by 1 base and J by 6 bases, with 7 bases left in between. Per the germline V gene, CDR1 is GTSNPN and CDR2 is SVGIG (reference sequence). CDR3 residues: CAWSEPGEQYL. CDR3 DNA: TGTGCCTGGAGTGAGCCCGGCGAGCAGTACCTC.

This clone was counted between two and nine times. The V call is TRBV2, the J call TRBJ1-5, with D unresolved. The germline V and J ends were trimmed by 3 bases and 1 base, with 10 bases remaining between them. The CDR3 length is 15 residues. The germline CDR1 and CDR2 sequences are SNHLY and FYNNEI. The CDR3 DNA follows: TGTGCCAGCAGTGAGAGGGCCCAAAGCAATCAGCCCCAGCATTTT. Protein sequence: CASSERAQSNQPQHF.

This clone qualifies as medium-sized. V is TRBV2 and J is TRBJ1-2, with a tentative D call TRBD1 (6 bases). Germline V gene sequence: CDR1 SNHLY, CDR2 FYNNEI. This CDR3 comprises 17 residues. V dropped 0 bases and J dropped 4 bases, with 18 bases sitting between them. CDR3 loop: CASSEASFVRDTYGYTF. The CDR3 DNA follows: TGTGCCAGCAGTGAAGCGTCGTTTGTCCGGGACACCTATGGCTACACCTTC.

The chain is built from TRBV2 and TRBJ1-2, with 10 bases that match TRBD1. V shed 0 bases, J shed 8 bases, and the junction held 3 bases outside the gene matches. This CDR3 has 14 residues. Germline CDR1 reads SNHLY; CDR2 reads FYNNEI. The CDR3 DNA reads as TGTGCCAGCAGTGAAGCGGGACAGGGGAAGGGCTACACCTTC. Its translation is CASSEAGQGKGYTF.

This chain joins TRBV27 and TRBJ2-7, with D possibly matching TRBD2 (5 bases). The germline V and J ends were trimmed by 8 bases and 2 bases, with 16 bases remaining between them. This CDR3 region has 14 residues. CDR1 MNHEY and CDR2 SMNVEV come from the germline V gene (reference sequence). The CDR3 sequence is CASGLLGVTYEQYF. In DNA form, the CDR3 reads TGTGCCAGCGGACTGCTCGGGGTAACCTACGAGCAGTACTTC.

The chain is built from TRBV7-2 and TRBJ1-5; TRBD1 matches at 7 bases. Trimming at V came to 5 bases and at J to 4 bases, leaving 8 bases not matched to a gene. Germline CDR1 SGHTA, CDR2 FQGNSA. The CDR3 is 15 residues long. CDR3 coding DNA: TGTGCCAGCAGCCCCGGGACAGTTGGGAATCAGCCCCAGCATTTT. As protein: CASSPGTVGNQPQHF.

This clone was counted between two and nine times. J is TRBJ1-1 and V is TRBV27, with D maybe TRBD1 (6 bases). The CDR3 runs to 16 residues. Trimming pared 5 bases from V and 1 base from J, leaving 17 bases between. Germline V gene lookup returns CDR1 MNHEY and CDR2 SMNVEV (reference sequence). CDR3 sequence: CASSHGWGATNTEAFF. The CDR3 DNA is TGTGCCAGCAGTCATGGGTGGGGGGCCACGAACACTGAAGCTTTCTTT.

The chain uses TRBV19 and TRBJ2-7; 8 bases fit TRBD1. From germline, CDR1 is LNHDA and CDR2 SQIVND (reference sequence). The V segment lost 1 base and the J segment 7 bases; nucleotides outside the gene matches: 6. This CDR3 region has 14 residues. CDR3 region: CASSIVGQGAEQYF. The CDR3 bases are TGTGCCAGTAGTATAGTCGGACAGGGAGCGGAGCAGTACTTC.

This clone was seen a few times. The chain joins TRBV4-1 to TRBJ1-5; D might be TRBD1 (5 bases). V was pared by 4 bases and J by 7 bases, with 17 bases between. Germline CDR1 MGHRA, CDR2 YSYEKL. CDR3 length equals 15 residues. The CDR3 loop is CASSPYLQGYQPQHF. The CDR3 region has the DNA TGCGCCAGCAGCCCCTACCTGCAGGGTTACCAGCCCCAGCATTTT.

The CDR3 DNA follows: TGTGCCAGCACCAAGGGGGGATTGAATGAGCAGTTCTTC. It translates to CASTKGGLNEQFF. The genes are TRBV6-5 and TRBJ2-1; the D call may be TRBD1 or TRBD2 (6 bases each). The germline V gene encodes CDR1 MNHEY and CDR2 SVGAGI. This CDR3 is 13 amino acids long. The germline V and J ends were trimmed by 7 bases and 7 bases, with 14 bases remaining between them.

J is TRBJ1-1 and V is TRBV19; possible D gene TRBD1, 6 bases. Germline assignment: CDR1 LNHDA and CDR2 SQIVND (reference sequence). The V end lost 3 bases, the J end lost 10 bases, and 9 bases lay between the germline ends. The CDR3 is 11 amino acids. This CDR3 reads CASSIGGPAFF. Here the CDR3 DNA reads TGTGCCAGTAGTATCGGGGGGCCAGCTTTCTTT.

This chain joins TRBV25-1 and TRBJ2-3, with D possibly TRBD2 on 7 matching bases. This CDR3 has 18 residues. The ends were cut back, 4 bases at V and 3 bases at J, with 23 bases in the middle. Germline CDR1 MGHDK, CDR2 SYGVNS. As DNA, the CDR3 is TGTGCCAGCAGTGGTCCCAGCGAACGGGGGGCTATTACAGATACGCAGTATTTT. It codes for CASSGPSERGAITDTQYF.